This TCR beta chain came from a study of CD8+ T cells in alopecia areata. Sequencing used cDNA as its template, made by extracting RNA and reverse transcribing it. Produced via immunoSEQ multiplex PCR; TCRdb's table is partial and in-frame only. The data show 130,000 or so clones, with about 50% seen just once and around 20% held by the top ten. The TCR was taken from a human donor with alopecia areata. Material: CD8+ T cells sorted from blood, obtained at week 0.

The DNA of the CDR3 is TGTGCCAGTAGCCCCCAAAGGGGAGTATATTCACCCCTCCACTTT. Its protein is CASSPQRGVYSPLHF. The chain couples TRBV19 to TRBJ1-6; the D gene is possibly TRBD1 (5 bases). The CDR3 spans 15 residues. Between the trimmed V and J ends, which lost 6 bases and 8 bases, there was a span of 17 bases. Germline lookup yields CDR1 LNHDA and CDR2 SQIVND (reference sequence).